This passage covers 8 T cell receptor beta chains from one sample sequenced in a study of blood T cell repertoires in COVID-19. Method: immunoSEQ multiplex PCR; TCRdb's copy keeps in-frame clones and lacks some. The sample includes 150,000 to 200,000 clones, about 88% of them seen just once. Sequenced sample: peripheral blood. The receptors were gathered from a man aged 65-85 years with active or convalescent COVID-19.

CDR3 DNA: TGTGCCAGCACCCAGGACAGGCGTTATAATTCACCCCTCCACTTT. Protein product: CASTQDRRYNSPLHF. This chain joins TRBV2 and TRBJ1-6; TRBD1 aligns across 7 bases. This CDR3 is 15 amino acids long. Germline CDR1 SNHLY, CDR2 FYNNEI. V trimming: 7 bases; J trimming: 4 bases; junction bases outside the gene matches: 7.

The CDR3 nucleotides are TGTGCCATCAGTGAGTCAAGGAGGGGCAATCAAGAGACCCAGTACTTC. It is translated as CAISESRRGNQETQYF. The V and J genes are TRBV10-3 and TRBJ2-5; the D gene is possibly TRBD2 (6 bases). V was trimmed by 0 bases and J by 2 bases, leaving 13 bases between them. This CDR3 has 16 amino acids. The germline CDR1 and CDR2 sequences are ENHRY and SYGVKD.

Comment on this clone: A much larger clone lies one base from this, so it may be a read error. Additional DNA sequences in this sample encode the identical CDR3. The V call is TRBV5-6, the J call TRBJ2-1; possible D gene TRBD1, 6 bases. Germline V gene lookup returns CDR1 SGHDT and CDR2 YYEEEE. There are 14 residues in the CDR3. Trimming took off 0 bases at V and 4 bases at J, with 8 bases between the two ends. In DNA, the CDR3 is TGTGCCAGCAGCTTGGGCCAGGGGTACAATGAGCAGTTCTTC. Translating it yields CASSLGQGYNEQFF.

This clone was observed once. V usage is TRBV29-1 and J usage is TRBJ1-5, with 7 bases matching TRBD1. In germline, CDR1 is SQVTM, CDR2 ANQGSEA. This CDR3 is built from 16 residues. V was pared by 1 base and J by 5 bases, with 11 bases of the junction left unmatched. CDR3 residues: CSVEVVARGKDQPQHF. CDR3 bases: TGCAGCGTTGAAGTGGTCGCCAGGGGGAAAGATCAGCCCCAGCATTTT.

The rearrangement joins TRBV5-1 to TRBJ2-5, with 10 nucleotides matching TRBD1. The V segment lost 4 bases and the J segment 2 bases; nucleotides outside the gene matches: 2. CDR3 length: 14 residues. The germline V gene encodes CDR1 SGHRS and CDR2 YFSETQ. The CDR3 DNA reads TGCGCCAGCAGCCCGGACAGGGGGCAAGAGACCCAGTACTTC. Amino acids: CASSPDRGQETQYF.

CDR3 residues: CASSLNSGRGKNTQYF. In nucleotides, the CDR3 is TGTGCCAGCAGCCTAAATAGCGGGAGGGGTAAAAATACGCAGTATTTT. This chain connects TRBV7-2 to TRBJ2-3; TRBD2 matches 11 bases. J lost 7 bases, V lost 5 bases, and 11 bases had no gene match. The germline CDR1 and CDR2 sequences are SGHTA and FQGNSA. This CDR3 has 16 amino acids. The variable domain in full, with the rest retrieved from reference TRBV7-2 and TRBJ2-3, is GAGVSQSPSNKVTEKGKDVELRCDPISGHTALYWYRQSLGQGLEFLIYFQGNSAPDKSGLPSDRFSAERTGGSVSTLTIQRTQQEDSAVYLCASSLNSGRGKNTQYFGPGTRLTVL.

J is TRBJ2-5 and V is TRBV2, with TRBD2 identical over 9 bases. Trimming at V came to 4 bases and at J to 2 bases, leaving 5 bases not matched to a gene. Germline V gene lookup returns CDR1 SNHLY and CDR2 FYNNEI. The CDR3 runs 15 residues. The CDR3 is CASSGSGRYQETQYF. DNA of the CDR3: TGTGCCAGCAGTGGTAGCGGGAGATATCAAGAGACCCAGTACTTC. The entire variable domain, with the rest obtained from reference TRBV2 and TRBJ2-5, is as follows: EPEVTQTPSHQVTQMGQEVILRCVPISNHLYFYWYRQILGQKVEFLVSFYNNEISEKSEIFDDQFSVERPDGSNFTLKIRSTKLEDSAMYFCASSGSGRYQETQYFGPGTRLLVL.

This clone has only one observation. V and J are TRBV6-5 and TRBJ2-5; no reliable D call. Trimming pared 6 bases from V and 3 bases from J, leaving 11 bases between. The CDR3 loop spans 13 amino acids. Germline CDR1 and CDR2: MNHEY and SVGAGI. The CDR3 DNA reads TGTGCCAGCAGACGGCAGGCCAAAGAGACCCAGTACTTC. Its translation is CASRRQAKETQYF.